The 12 T cell receptor beta chains in this list originate from one sample, sequenced in a study of blood T cell repertoires in COVID-19. The repertoire was sequenced with immunoSEQ multiplex PCR; TCRdb's copy has only in-frame clones and lacks some. The table shows approximately 210,000 clones, with less than 85% occurring only once. The sample taken for sequencing was peripheral blood. These receptors came from a woman of 80 years or more with COVID-19, enrolled during active disease.

The rearrangement links TRBV18 to TRBJ1-5, with a possible D match to TRBD1 (5 bases). The V gene's germline CDR1 is KGHSH and CDR2 LQKENI. This CDR3 spans 14 amino acids. The V and J ends lost 3 bases and 1 base respectively, with 7 bases between them. CDR3 in DNA: TGTGCCAGCTCACCTCAGGGAAGCAATCAGCCCCAGCATTTT. Translation: CASSPQGSNQPQHF.

The chain uses TRBV5-5 and TRBJ1-4, with D perhaps TRBD1 (5 bases). V lost 0 bases, J lost 10 bases, and 22 bases lay in between. The CDR3 extends over 17 amino acids. The germline V gene encodes CDR1 SGHKS and CDR2 YYEKEE (reference sequence). The CDR3 reads CASSLGTPGLFQGKLFF. The CDR3 DNA is TGTGCCAGCAGCTTGGGAACTCCGGGACTCTTTCAGGGAAAACTGTTTTTT.

The V gene is TRBV6-1, the J gene TRBJ2-7; D might be TRBD1 (7 bases). Germline CDR1 reads MNHNS; CDR2 reads SASEGT. This CDR3 is 17 amino acids long. Trimming removed 2 bases at V and 3 bases at J, with 20 bases between. The CDR3 here is CASSELALGRGDYEQYF. CDR3 DNA: TGTGCCAGCAGTGAATTGGCCTTGGGCAGGGGGGACTACGAGCAGTACTTC.

This chain connects TRBV27 to TRBJ1-5; TRBD1 matches at 7 bases. V trimming: 5 bases; J trimming: 2 bases; junction bases outside the gene matches: 6. The CDR3 extends over 15 amino acids. Per germline, CDR1 MNHEY and CDR2 SMNVEV (reference sequence). CDR3 region: CASSLQGYGNQPQHF. CDR3 coding DNA: TGTGCCAGCAGTCTACAGGGGTACGGCAATCAGCCCCAGCATTTT.

The chain recombines TRBV5-6 with TRBJ1-1; D uncertain. Germline V gene sequence: CDR1 SGHDT, CDR2 YYEEEE. The CDR3 loop spans 14 amino acids. The V gene lost 1 base and the J gene lost 3 bases, with 10 bases spanning the gap. In DNA, the CDR3 is TGTGCCAGCAGCTTGCCTGGTGGGCACACTGAAGCTTTCTTT. Residues: CASSLPGGHTEAFF.

The chain carries TRBV7-9 and TRBJ2-1; 7 bases are shared with TRBD2. V trimming: 0 bases; J trimming: 0 bases; junction bases outside the gene matches: 5. Looked up from germline, CDR1 is SEHNR and CDR2 is FQNEAQ (reference sequence). The CDR3 contains 17 residues. CDR3 amino acids: CASSLAEAGSSYNEQFF. CDR3 DNA: TGTGCCAGCAGCTTAGCGGAAGCGGGGAGCTCCTACAATGAGCAGTTCTTC.

V and J are TRBV24-1 and TRBJ1-1; D gene unclear. V was trimmed by 6 bases and J by 1 base, leaving 5 bases between them. This CDR3 spans 12 amino acids. CDR1 KGHDR and CDR2 SFDVKD come from the germline V gene. DNA of the CDR3: TGTGCCACCAGTCCAGGGAACACTGAAGCTTTCTTT. Residues: CATSPGNTEAFF.

V and J are TRBV24-1 and TRBJ2-2, with 11 bases lining up with TRBD1. CDR3 length: 17 residues. Germline lookup yields CDR1 KGHDR and CDR2 SFDVKD. Unmatched junction bases numbered 7, after V lost 7 bases and J lost 1 base. The CDR3 reads CATRTGTGGWNTGELFF. The CDR3 DNA sequence: TGTGCCACCAGGACCGGGACAGGGGGATGGAACACCGGGGAGCTGTTTTTT.

The chain combines TRBV2 with TRBJ2-5, with D perhaps matching TRBD1 (6 bases). Trimming pared 6 bases from V and 0 bases from J, leaving 14 bases between. Germline V gene lookup returns CDR1 SNHLY and CDR2 FYNNEI. The CDR3 spans 15 residues. CDR3 sequence: CASSFTRGDQETQYF. CDR3 nucleotides: TGTGCCAGCAGCTTTACCAGGGGCGACCAAGAGACCCAGTACTTC.

This clone occurred a few times. V usage is TRBV5-4 and J usage is TRBJ1-2; D unclear. The CDR3 spans 15 residues. CDR1 and CDR2 from the germline V gene are SGHNT and YYREEE (reference sequence). Trimming pared 2 bases from V and 6 bases from J, leaving 17 bases between. This chain's CDR3 is CASSFESQVGHGYTF. CDR3 nucleotide sequence: TGTGCCAGCAGCTTCGAAAGCCAGGTTGGGCATGGCTACACCTTC.

The chain's CDR3 is CASSLDQFQGPTGELFF. CDR3 DNA sequence: TGTGCCAGCAGCTTAGATCAATTTCAGGGGCCCACCGGGGAGCTGTTTTTT. The chain recombines TRBV11-3 with TRBJ2-2; the D gene is possibly TRBD1 (6 bases). This CDR3 spans 17 amino acids. V lost 0 bases and J lost 4, with 15 bases in between. From germline, CDR1 is SGHNT and CDR2 YENEEA.

The rearrangement uses TRBV7-9 and TRBJ1-5; tentative D call: TRBD1 (5 bases). The CDR3 totals 13 residues. Germline lookup yields CDR1 SEHNR and CDR2 FQNEAQ (reference sequence). V gave up 3 bases and J gave up 9 bases, with 12 bases separating them. CDR3 DNA sequence: TGTGCCAGCAGCTTTCAGGGAAAGGGGCCCCAGCATTTT. It specifies CASSFQGKGPQHF.